These 3 T cell receptor beta chains were sequenced from one sample in a study of blood T cell repertoires in COVID-19. This table comes from immunoSEQ multiplex PCR, and its TCRdb copy is limited to in-frame clones, with some not included. The table shows about 120,000 clones, with less than 75% occurring only once. The sample comprised peripheral blood. These receptors were taken from a woman aged 55-70 years with acute or convalescent COVID-19.

This clone showed up just a few times. J is TRBJ1-1 and V is TRBV6-6; 7 nucleotides match TRBD1. Trimming at V came to 5 bases and at J to 7 bases, leaving 10 bases not matched to a gene. This CDR3 is 14 amino acids long. The germline CDR1 and CDR2 sequences are MNHNY and SVGAGI (reference sequence). The CDR3 is CASSNRDSYLEAFF. The CDR3 bases are TGTGCCAGCAGTAACAGGGACAGTTATCTTGAAGCTTTCTTT.

In DNA form, the CDR3 reads TGCGCCAGCAGCCAACTTTCACAACGAAGGACAGGGACTGGAAACACCATATATTTT. Translated: CASSQLSQRRTGTGNTIYF. The chain combines TRBV4-1 with TRBJ1-3, with 8 bases identical to TRBD1. V lost 2 bases and J lost 2; bases outside the gene matches: 14. The CDR3 is 19 amino acids. Germline V gene data show CDR1 as MGHRA and CDR2 as YSYEKL.

This clone was observed once. This chain links TRBV6-2 or TRBV6-3 with TRBJ1-5; a possible D gene is TRBD1 (5 bases). Trimming removed 2 bases from V and 1 base from J, with 12 bases in between. CDR1 MNHEY and CDR2 SVGEGT come from the germline V gene. This CDR3 is 16 amino acids long. CDR3 protein: CASSYGEGRSNQPQHF. As DNA, the CDR3 is TGTGCCAGCAGTTACGGGGAGGGGAGGAGCAATCAGCCCCAGCATTTT.